This T cell receptor beta chain was sequenced for a study of blood T cell repertoires in COVID-19. Assay used: immunoSEQ multiplex PCR; TCRdb lists only in-frame clones, some missing. This table has about 190,000 clones, 70% to 80% appearing once. This CDR3 has 14 amino acids. The V gene end was trimmed by 7 bases and the J gene end by 0 bases; junction bases not matched to a gene: 5. Germline loops: CDR1 SNHLY, CDR2 FYNNEI. The chain has TRBV2 and TRBJ2-7, with 8 bases that match TRBD1. The source material was peripheral blood. This receptor was obtained from a woman aged 50 to 65 with acute or convalescent COVID-19. For the CDR3, the DNA is TGTGCCAGCAAGGGACAGGTTAACTCCTACGAGCAGTACTTC. It translates to CASKGQVNSYEQYF.